This is a list of T cell receptor beta chains from one sample in a study of T cells after somatic rescue of genetic block. Method: immunoSEQ multiplex PCR; TCRdb's copy keeps in-frame clones and lacks some. The sample yields more than 9,500 clones, more than 65% seen once. Sequenced sample: peripheral blood mononuclear cells (PBMCs). These receptors came from a boy between 5 and 17 years old. The conserved cysteine and the conserved F or W are not part of the CDR3 here. The order of the fields is CDR3 length, V gene, CDR3 protein.

length: 11; V: TRBV27; CDR3: ASSRDSPYEQY
length: 10; V: TRBV6-6; CDR3: ASRTGVNIQY
length: 12; V: TRBV11-2; CDR3: ASSLGSGRPEQY
length: 16; V: TRBV19; CDR3: ASNGLAGGPSSYNEQF
length: 10; V: TRBV28; CDR3: ASSSPTLGYT
length: 12; V: TRBV14; CDR3: ASSQVGKEETQY
length: 11; V: TRBV19; CDR3: ASSYPRQGTQY
length: 12; V: TRBV18; CDR3: ASSLDREIYGYT
length: 13; V: TRBV28; CDR3: ASSLPVGLQETQY
length: 14; V: TRBV6-6; CDR3: ASIKRTGSRYTEAF
length: 14; V: TRBV27; CDR3: ASSLGGMGFADTQY
length: 13; V: TRBV30; CDR3: AWMVQGLSTDTQY
length: 14; V: TRBV28; CDR3: ASSLSPGFSNQPQH
length: 13; V: TRBV5-4; CDR3: ASSLVRQGSYEQY
length: 15; V: TRBV19; CDR3: ASSIDLGTLSGNTIY
length: 12; V: TRBV18; CDR3: ASSPLQGLYGYT
length: 13; V: TRBV11-1; CDR3: ASSPTSISTNTQY
length: 12; V: TRBV11-2; CDR3: ASSLGVGGGELF
length: 14; V: TRBV7-3; CDR3: ASSLHGGTTQETQY
length: 16; V: TRBV28; CDR3: ASSLVTSGHFSYNEQF
length: 13; V: TRBV18; CDR3: ASSPRTGRRNTIY
length: 15; V: TRBV14; CDR3: ASSPLLSGISTDTQY
length: 14; V: TRBV5-6; CDR3: ASHLGGGLWNQPQH
length: 10; V: TRBV13; CDR3: ASSLDRADAF
length: 15; V: TRBV27; CDR3: ASSLSGSGSSTYEQY
length: 8; V: TRBV29-1; CDR3: SVAPYGYT
length: 16; V: TRBV28; CDR3: ASSLWARVANKGTEAF
length: 13; V: TRBV7-6; CDR3: ASSYPGTGDHEQY
length: 13; V: TRBV15; CDR3: ATSSTGGWNTEAF
length: 14; V: TRBV5-1; CDR3: ASSPGTSGTTYEQY
length: 13; V: TRBV9; CDR3: ASSVGQVRTDTQY
length: 13; V: TRBV5-1; CDR3: ASSLRAGKGGELF
length: 13; V: TRBV10-3; CDR3: AISLLGTLYNEQF
length: 13; V: TRBV5-1; CDR3: ASSLTGTGNYEQY
length: 10; V: TRBV18; CDR3: ASSPPGYGYT
length: 16; V: TRBV7-4; CDR3: ASSLGQGDQRISYEQY
length: 14; V: TRBV5-1; CDR3: ASSLGRLTSTDTQY
length: 13; V: TRBV7-9; CDR3: ASSLGTVVVTEAF
length: 10; V: TRBV18; CDR3: ASSPGTVEQY
length: 16; V: TRBV30; CDR3: AWSLFLGTSLPNYGYT
length: 15; V: TRBV19; CDR3: ASSIHIATGLSYEQY
length: 15; V: TRBV5-4; CDR3: ASSSGGLAGGLGEQY
length: 14; V: TRBV18; CDR3: ASSPSRAGSTDTQY
length: 13; V: TRBV18; CDR3: ASSPLYRDQNGYT
length: 13; V: TRBV15; CDR3: ATSFGTGFNEKLF
length: 10; V: TRBV30; CDR3: AWSLFVSPLH
length: 11; V: TRBV7-2; CDR3: ASSLAGHNEQF
length: 11; V: TRBV25-1; CDR3: ASRGTYNSPLH
length: 15; V: TRBV6-1; CDR3: ASSEGIGTGKTGELF
length: 14; V: TRBV10-3; CDR3: AISESKSRTGDEQY
length: 14; V: TRBV18; CDR3: ASSRNKGEGNTEAF
length: 13; V: TRBV28; CDR3: ASSPGTGGNQPQH
length: 12; V: TRBV5-6; CDR3: ASSFTDRIYEQY
length: 13; V: TRBV29-1; CDR3: SVEVDRVMTGELF